The entry below gives a single TCR beta chain sequence along with its context. Its antigen is not known. Germline assignment: CDR1 SEHNR and CDR2 FQNEAQ (reference sequence). The V and J ends lost 4 bases and 4 bases respectively, with 13 bases between them. This CDR3 contains 14 residues. The entry originates in a study of blood T cells in healthy people across ages. Study-wide findings and caveats: Versus aged donors, long-lived donors had higher diversity and more naive CD4+ cells. Higher naive T cell percentage went strongly together with higher TCR beta diversity. The recorded TCR beta diversity per million T cells decreased in a roughly linear manner with age.

Using a J-beta primer mix together with a sample-barcoded 5' primer, a second PCR was run for roughly 6 to 11 cycles. TCRdb recomputed calls from the 5' RACE reads with MiXCR, one row per CDR3 protein. The data contain about a million distinct CDR3 sequences, about 44% of them singletons. This sequence originates from a man in his thirties or forties in good health. Sequencing input: blood. The J gene is TRBJ1-2, the V gene TRBV7-9, with D hard to call. The CDR3 DNA reads as TGTGCCAGCAGCTCCCTACCGGCCTCCTATGGCTACACCTTC. Translated, it gives CASSSLPASYGYTF.